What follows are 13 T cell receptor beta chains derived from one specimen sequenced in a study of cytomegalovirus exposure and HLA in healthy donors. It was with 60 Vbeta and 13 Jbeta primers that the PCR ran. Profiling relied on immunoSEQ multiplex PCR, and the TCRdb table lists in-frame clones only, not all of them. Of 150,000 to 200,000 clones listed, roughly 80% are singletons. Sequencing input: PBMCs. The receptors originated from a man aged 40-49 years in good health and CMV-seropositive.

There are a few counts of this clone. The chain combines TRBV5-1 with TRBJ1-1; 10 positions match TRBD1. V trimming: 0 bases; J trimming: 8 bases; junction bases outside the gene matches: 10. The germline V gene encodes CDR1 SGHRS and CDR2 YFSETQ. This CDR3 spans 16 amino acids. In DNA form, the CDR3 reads TGCGCCAGCAGCTTGGCCCCTAGGGACAGGGGTGGAGAAGCTTTCTTT. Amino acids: CASSLAPRDRGGEAFF.

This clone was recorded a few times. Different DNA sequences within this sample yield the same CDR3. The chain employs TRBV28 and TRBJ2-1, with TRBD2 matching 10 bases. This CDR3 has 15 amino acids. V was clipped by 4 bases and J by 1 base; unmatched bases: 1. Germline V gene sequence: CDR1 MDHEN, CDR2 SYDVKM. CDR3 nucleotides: TGTGCCAGCAGTTCTAGCGGGGGTTCCTACAATGAGCAGTTCTTC. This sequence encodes CASSSSGGSYNEQFF.

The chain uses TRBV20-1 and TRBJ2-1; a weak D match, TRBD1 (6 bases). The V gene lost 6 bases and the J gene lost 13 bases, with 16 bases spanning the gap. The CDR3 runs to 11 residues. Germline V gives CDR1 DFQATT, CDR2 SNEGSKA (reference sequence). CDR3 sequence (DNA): TGCAGTGCAGGGGCCAGGGGATCCCAGTTCTTC. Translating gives CSAGARGSQFF.

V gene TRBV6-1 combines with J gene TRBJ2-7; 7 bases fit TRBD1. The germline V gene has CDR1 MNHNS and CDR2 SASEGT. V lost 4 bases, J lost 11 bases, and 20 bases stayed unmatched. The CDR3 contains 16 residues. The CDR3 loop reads CASSAAGHRDSHSEYF. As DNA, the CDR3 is TGTGCCAGCAGTGCAGCCGGTCACCGGGACAGCCACTCGGAGTACTTC.

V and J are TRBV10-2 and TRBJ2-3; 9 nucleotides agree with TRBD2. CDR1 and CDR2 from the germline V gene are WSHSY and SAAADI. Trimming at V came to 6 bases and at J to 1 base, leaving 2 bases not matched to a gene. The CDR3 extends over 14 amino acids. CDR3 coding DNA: TGCGCCAGCAGGATAGCGGGGGGCACAGATACGCAGTATTTT. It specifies CASRIAGGTDTQYF.

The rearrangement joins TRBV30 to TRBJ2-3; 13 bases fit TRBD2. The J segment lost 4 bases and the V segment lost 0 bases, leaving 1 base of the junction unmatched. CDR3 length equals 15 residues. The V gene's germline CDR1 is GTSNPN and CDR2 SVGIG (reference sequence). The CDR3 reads CAWSVGLAGPDTQYF. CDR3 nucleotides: TGTGCCTGGAGTGTGGGACTAGCGGGGCCAGATACGCAGTATTTT.

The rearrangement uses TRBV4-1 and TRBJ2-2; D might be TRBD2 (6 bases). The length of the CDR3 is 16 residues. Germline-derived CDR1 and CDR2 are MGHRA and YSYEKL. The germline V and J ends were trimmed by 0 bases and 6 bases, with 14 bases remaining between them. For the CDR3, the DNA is TGCGCCAGCAGCCAAGAGGAGGGGAGCCTTTCCGGGGAGCTGTTTTTT. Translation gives CASSQEEGSLSGELFF.

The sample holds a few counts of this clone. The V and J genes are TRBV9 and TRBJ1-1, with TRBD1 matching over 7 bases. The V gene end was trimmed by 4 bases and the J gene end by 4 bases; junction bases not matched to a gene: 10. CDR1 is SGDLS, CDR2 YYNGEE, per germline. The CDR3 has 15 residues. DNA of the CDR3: TGTGCCAGCAGCCCCTCGGGACAGACGGGCACTGAAGCTTTCTTT. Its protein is CASSPSGQTGTEAFF.

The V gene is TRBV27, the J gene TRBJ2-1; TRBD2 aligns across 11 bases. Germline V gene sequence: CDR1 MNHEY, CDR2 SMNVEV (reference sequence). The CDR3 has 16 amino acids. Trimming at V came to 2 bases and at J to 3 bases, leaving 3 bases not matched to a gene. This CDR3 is CASSLVGTSGYNEQFF. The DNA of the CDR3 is TGTGCCAGCAGTTTAGTCGGGACTAGCGGCTACAATGAGCAGTTCTTC.

The CDR3 nucleotides are TGTGCCAGCAGCTTGGAAGGGGGCCGCAAGACCCAGTACTTC. This sequence encodes CASSLEGGRKTQYF. This sequence joins TRBV5-4 and TRBJ2-5; 7 bases match TRBD1. CDR1 and CDR2 (germline): SGHNT, YYREEE (reference sequence). V lost 0 bases, J lost 6 bases, and 5 bases stayed unmatched. The CDR3 sequence is 14 residues long.

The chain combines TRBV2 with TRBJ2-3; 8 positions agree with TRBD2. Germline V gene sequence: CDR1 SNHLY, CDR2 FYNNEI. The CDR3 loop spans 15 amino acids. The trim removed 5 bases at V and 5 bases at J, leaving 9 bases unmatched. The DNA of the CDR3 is TGTGCCAGCAGTCCTCGGGGGGGCCAGGAAGATACGCAGTATTTT. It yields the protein CASSPRGGQEDTQYF.

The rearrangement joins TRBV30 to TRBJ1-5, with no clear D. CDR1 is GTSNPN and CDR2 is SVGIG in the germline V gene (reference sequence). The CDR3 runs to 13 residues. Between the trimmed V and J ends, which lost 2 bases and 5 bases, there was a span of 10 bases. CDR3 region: CAWSSGQHQPQHF. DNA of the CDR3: TGTGCCTGGAGTTCAGGCCAACATCAGCCCCAGCATTTT.

CDR3 nucleotide sequence: TGTGCCAGCAGCGTACACGTCACCGGGGAGCTGTTTTTT. This translates into CASSVHVTGELFF. This chain joins TRBV7-9 and TRBJ2-2; no definite D call. Trimming took off 5 bases at V and 4 bases at J, with 8 bases between the two ends. Germline V lookup: CDR1 SEHNR, CDR2 FQNEAQ (reference sequence). The CDR3 is 13 residues long.